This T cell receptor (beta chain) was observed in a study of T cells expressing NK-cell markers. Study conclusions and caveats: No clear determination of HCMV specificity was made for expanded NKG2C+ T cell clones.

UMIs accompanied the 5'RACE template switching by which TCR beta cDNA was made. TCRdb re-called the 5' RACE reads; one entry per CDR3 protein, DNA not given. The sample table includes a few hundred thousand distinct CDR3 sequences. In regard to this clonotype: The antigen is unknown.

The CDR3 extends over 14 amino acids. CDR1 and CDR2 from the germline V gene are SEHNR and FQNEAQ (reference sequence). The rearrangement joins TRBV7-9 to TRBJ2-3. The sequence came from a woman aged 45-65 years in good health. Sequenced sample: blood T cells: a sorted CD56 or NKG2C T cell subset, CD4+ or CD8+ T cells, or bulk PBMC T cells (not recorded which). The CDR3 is CASSLGIQPDTQYF.